This is a list of T cell receptor beta chains from one sample in a study of OX40 agonist ivuxolimab in advanced cancers. TCRdb keeps only in-frame clones here, not all; method: immunoSEQ multiplex PCR. This table holds fewer than 200,000 clones, 90% to 95% found once. The input for sequencing was CD4+ or CD8+ T cells sorted from blood, taken in a trial of the OX40 agonist ivuxolimab. The source of these receptors is an adult with an advanced solid tumor such as melanoma, head and neck, liver or kidney cancer. Each CDR3 is given with its conserved first and last residue. Fields, in order: D gene, J gene, clone size, V gene, CDR3 DNA, CDR3 protein. The D gene is left open where the match is weak. Not all rows give a size; the values are once, few, many and, for expanded clones, a class.

NA,TRBJ2-1,NA,TRBV5-4,TGTGCCAGCAGCTTGCGGGAGACCGGGAGCAATGAGCAGTTCTTC,CASSLRETGSNEQFF
NA,TRBJ2-5,NA,TRBV7-8,TGTGCCAGCAGCTTAGTACTTCAGTACCAAGAGACCCAGTACTTC,CASSLVLQYQETQYF
TRBD1,TRBJ1-1,NA,TRBV29-1,TGCAGCGTCGGAACAGGGGCCCAGGTGAACACTGAAGCTTTCTTT,CSVGTGAQVNTEAFF
NA,TRBJ2-7,NA,TRBV21-1,TGTGCCAGCAGCAAAGGAGGGGGGAAGGGATACGAGCAGTACTTC,CASSKGGGKGYEQYF
NA,TRBJ2-3,NA,TRBV5-1,TGCGCCAGCAGATCCGGGACCCAGGCCAGCACAGATACGCAGTATTTT,CASRSGTQASTDTQYF
NA,TRBJ2-3,once,TRBV18,TGTGCCAGCTCTCACCAGACAGCCTTCGGCACAGATACGCAGTATTTT,CASSHQTAFGTDTQYF
NA,TRBJ2-3,NA,TRBV29-1,TGCAGCGTTTCTCCCGAGAGCACAGATACGCAGTATTTT,CSVSPESTDTQYF
TRBD2,TRBJ2-5,NA,TRBV18,TGTGCCAGCTCACCACCGGGCGGGAGGTCAGAGACCCAGTACTTC,CASSPPGGRSETQYF
NA,TRBJ1-4,NA,TRBV9,TGTGCCAGCAGCGTATCCCCGATGGAAAAACTGTTTTTT,CASSVSPMEKLFF
NA,TRBJ1-3,NA,TRBV5-8,TGTGCCAGCAGCGCCTACCTGGGAACAAGCTCTGGAAACACCATATATTTT,CASSAYLGTSSGNTIYF